The entry that follows covers one T cell receptor beta chain sequence. The source of the sample is a study of CD8 T cells in Susac syndrome. Reverse transcription of roughly 0.45 to 1 ug RNA used random hexamers. A single record per CDR3 protein comes from TCRdb applying MiXCR to the immunoSEQ multiplex PCR reads. The table includes about 280,000 distinct CDR3 sequences, roughly 84% detected once. The length of the CDR3 is 16 residues. Germline assignment: CDR1 MGHRA and CDR2 YSYEKL. V was trimmed by 1 base and J by 2 bases, leaving 13 bases between them. The V and J genes are TRBV4-1 and TRBJ2-3; unclear D gene. Source material: CD8+ T cells from PBMCs. The sequence was collected from a human donor with multiple sclerosis. CDR3: CASSQAVALFTDTQYF. The CDR3 DNA follows: TGCGCCAGCAGCCAAGCTGTAGCTCTTTTCACAGATACGCAGTATTTT.